Shown below are 10 T cell receptor beta chains from a single sample sequenced in a study of blood T cell repertoires in COVID-19 (dated by TCRdb to about 2020). Library creation used the immunoSEQ multiplex PCR assay. In TCRdb, the immuneACCESS table is reduced to in-frame sequences with V and J assigned. These tables do not hold every clone; where another copy was compared, an unresolved V gene accounts for under half, and the others remain unexplained. This sample is represented by tens of thousands of clones; 75% to 90% of them were singletons. The ten largest clones represent under 30% of the sample. Material for sequencing was peripheral blood. The receptor source for this set is a woman aged 80 or over with active or convalescent COVID-19.

The rearrangement uses TRBV6-5 and TRBJ2-6, with a weak D call TRBD1 (5 bases). The CDR3 contains 16 residues. V was cut by 3 bases and J by 0 bases, with 9 bases left in between. Germline lookup yields CDR1 MNHEY and CDR2 SVGAGI. The CDR3, as DNA: TGTGCCAGCAGTTATGACAGTTCCTCTGGGGCCAACGTCCTGACTTTC. Amino acids: CASSYDSSSGANVLTF.

The V call is TRBV6-5, the J call TRBJ1-1; 7 bases align to TRBD1. V was pared by 5 bases and J by 5 bases, with 8 bases of the junction left unmatched. This CDR3 spans 14 amino acids. Germline values: CDR1 MNHEY, CDR2 SVGAGI. This CDR3 is CASSLDRVRTEAFF. CDR3 DNA: TGTGCCAGCAGTCTAGACAGGGTAAGGACTGAAGCTTTCTTT.

This sequence joins TRBV5-1 and TRBJ2-5; 7 bases are a match to TRBD2. V dropped 0 bases and J dropped 4; count of bases not matched to a gene: 6. CDR1 and CDR2 from the germline V gene are SGHRS and YFSETQ. The CDR3 contains 15 residues. CDR3 loop: CASSLVGGRRETQYF. The CDR3 DNA follows: TGCGCCAGCAGCTTGGTGGGGGGGAGGCGAGAGACCCAGTACTTC.

The V gene is TRBV6-5, the J gene TRBJ2-7, with D possibly TRBD2 on 7 matching bases. The germline CDR1 and CDR2 sequences are MNHEY and SVGAGI. V lost 6 bases to trimming and J lost 6 bases, with 9 bases between them. The CDR3 runs to 11 residues. CDR3 in amino acids: CASRGGAEQYF. In DNA, the CDR3 is TGTGCCAGCAGGGGGGGGGCCGAGCAGTACTTC.

The genes are TRBV7-3 and TRBJ1-6, with unresolved D. The CDR3 spans 16 residues. Trimming stripped 1 base from V and 0 bases from J, with 7 bases between. Per germline, CDR1 SGHTA and CDR2 FQGTGA. The CDR3: CASSLKGSSYNSPLHF. The CDR3 nucleotides read TGTGCCAGCAGCTTAAAAGGGAGCTCCTATAATTCACCCCTCCACTTT.

This chain connects TRBV6-1 to TRBJ1-4, with D possibly TRBD1 on 5 matching bases. This CDR3 comprises 15 residues. CDR1 is MNHNS, CDR2 SASEGT, per germline. V lost 2 bases to trimming and J lost 5 bases, with 12 bases between them. CDR3 DNA: TGTGCCAGCAGTGAATGGGCAGGGATGAATGAAAAACTGTTTTTT. Residues: CASSEWAGMNEKLFF.

This clone was observed a single time. A junction boundary mismatches the germline segment, possibly from a read error. The J gene is TRBJ1-1, the V gene TRBV12-3 or TRBV12-4; 7 nucleotides match TRBD1. The CDR3 is 13 residues long. The CDR3 here is CVSNPGQRTEAFF. Here the CDR3 DNA reads TGTGTCAGCAACCCGGGACAGAGGACTGAAGCTTTCTTT.

V gene TRBV5-4 combines with J gene TRBJ2-7, with D unclear. CDR1 is SGHNT and CDR2 is YYREEE in the germline V gene (reference sequence). There are 13 residues in the CDR3. Trimming removed 4 bases from V and 3 bases from J, with 11 bases in between. The CDR3 region is CASSHNRYYEQYF. In DNA, the CDR3 is TGTGCCAGCAGCCATAACCGGTACTACGAGCAGTACTTC.

The chain uses TRBV2 and TRBJ1-6, with 8 bases fitting TRBD1. V lost 6 bases and J lost 5; bases outside the gene matches: 9. CDR1 SNHLY and CDR2 FYNNEI come from the germline V gene. The CDR3 extends over 16 amino acids. CDR3 in DNA: TGTGCCAGCAGCCTCAACCTGGACAGGGATAATTCACCCCTCCACTTT. This translates into CASSLNLDRDNSPLHF.

The V call is TRBV10-2, the J call TRBJ1-2; D is perhaps TRBD1 (6 bases). CDR3 length equals 15 residues. Germline V gene lookup returns CDR1 WSHSY and CDR2 SAAADI. V was cut by 4 bases and J by 2 bases, with 14 bases left in between. Here the CDR3 DNA reads TGCGCCAGCAGTGCCACCGAACAGGGCAACTATGGCTACACCTTC. This translates into CASSATEQGNYGYTF.